A single sample is the source of the 29 T cell receptor beta chains below, sequenced in a study of chemoradiotherapy in HPV16-positive cancers. Libraries were prepared by immunoSEQ multiplex PCR; TCRdb keeps only in-frame clonotypes and omits some of them. This table has 8,500 to 9,000 clones, 85% to 90% appearing once. Source: blood, taken from a patient who underwent chemoradiotherapy. These receptor sequences come from a human donor with HPV-associated anogenital cancer.

V and J are TRBV25-1 and TRBJ2-2, with TRBD1 as a possible D gene (7 bases). The germline V gene has CDR1 MGHDK and CDR2 SYGVNS. The V end was cut by 9 bases, the J end by 3 bases, with 14 bases between. The CDR3 consists of 14 residues. DNA for the CDR3: TGTGCCAGTAGACAGGGCGGGGACACCGGGGAGCTGTTTTTT. Its protein product is CASRQGGDTGELFF. Full variable domain (remainder filled in from reference TRBV25-1 and TRBJ2-2): EADIYQTPRYLVIGTGKKITLECSQTMGHDKMYWYQQDPGMELHLIHYSYGVNSTEKGDLSSESTVSRIRTEHFPLTLESARPSHTSQYLCASRQGGDTGELFFGEGSRLTVL.

For the CDR3, the DNA is TGTGCCTGGAGTGCCCCAGGGGTCTACGAGCAGTACTTC. Encoded protein: CAWSAPGVYEQYF. The chain combines TRBV30 with TRBJ2-7; D perhaps matches TRBD1 (6 bases). Germline values: CDR1 GTSNPN, CDR2 SVGIG (reference sequence). The CDR3 runs 13 residues. The ends were cut back, 1 base at V and 3 bases at J, with 10 bases in the middle.

The V call is TRBV2, the J call TRBJ1-5; 7 bases match TRBD1. Germline V gene sequence: CDR1 SNHLY, CDR2 FYNNEI. The CDR3 has 13 residues. V shed 4 bases, J shed 5 bases, and the junction held 2 bases outside the gene matches. As DNA, the CDR3 is TGTGCCAGCAGTGGGACAGGCTATCAGCCCCAGCATTTT. Amino acids: CASSGTGYQPQHF.

This clone occurred once. The rearrangement uses TRBV11-2 and TRBJ2-5; D is ambiguous. Germline CDR1 reads SGHAT; CDR2 reads FQNNGV. The CDR3 runs 11 residues. V shed 5 bases and J shed 7 bases, with 8 bases lying between them. The CDR3 DNA reads as TGTGCCAGCAGCGACGGATCGACCCAGTACTTC. Protein sequence: CASSDGSTQYF. The full variable domain, in which reference TRBV11-2 and TRBJ2-5 provide the parts outside the CDR3, is EAGVAQSPRYKIIEKRQSVAFWCNPISGHATLYWYQQILGQGPKLLIQFQNNGVVDDSQLPKDRFSAERLKGVDSTLKIQPAKLEDSAVYLCASSDGSTQYFGPGTRLLVL.

V and J are TRBV10-2 and TRBJ1-4; perhaps TRBD1 as D (6 bases). Trimming pared 2 bases from V and 0 bases from J, leaving 10 bases between. Germline CDR1 is WSHSY and CDR2 is SAAADI. The CDR3 is 16 amino acids. This chain's CDR3 is CASSEAYRATNEKLFF. Written as DNA, the CDR3 is TGCGCCAGCAGTGAGGCCTACAGGGCAACTAATGAAAAACTGTTTTTT.

The chain uses TRBV4-1 and TRBJ2-1; maybe TRBD2 (5 bases). V lost 4 bases to trimming and J lost 5 bases, with 12 bases between them. Germline CDR1 is MGHRA and CDR2 is YSYEKL. The CDR3 sequence is 14 residues long. The CDR3 protein is CASSPLQTNNEQFF. DNA of the CDR3: TGCGCCAGCAGCCCCCTTCAGACTAACAATGAGCAGTTCTTC.

This chain connects TRBV9 to TRBJ2-7, with D tentatively TRBD2 (6 bases). Germline CDR1 is SGDLS and CDR2 is YYNGEE. The CDR3 sequence is 15 residues long. V was clipped by 2 bases and J by 4 bases, with 16 bases between them. CDR3 protein: CASSVTPGDSYEQYF. CDR3 coding DNA: TGTGCCAGCAGCGTTACCCCGGGGGATTCTTACGAGCAGTACTTC.

The CDR3 protein is CASSGQYHTEAFF. CDR3 bases: TGTGCCAGCTCTGGACAGTACCACACTGAAGCTTTCTTT. The J gene is TRBJ1-1, the V gene TRBV28, with D perhaps matching TRBD1 (6 bases). The length of the CDR3 is 13 residues. Looked up from germline, CDR1 is MDHEN and CDR2 is SYDVKM. Trimming removed 8 bases from V and 3 bases from J, with 13 bases in between.

This chain joins TRBV9 and TRBJ2-3; 8 bases are a match to TRBD2. Per germline, CDR1 SGDLS and CDR2 YYNGEE. This CDR3 has 15 residues. V lost 4 bases to trimming and J lost 2 bases; unmatched junction nucleotides: 6. The CDR3 DNA follows: TGTGCCAGCAGCCGGACTAGCTCCACCACAGATACGCAGTATTTT. Translating gives CASSRTSSTTDTQYF.

The V call is TRBV7-3, the J call TRBJ1-2, with no clear D. CDR1 is SGHTA, CDR2 FQGTGA, per germline. V lost 7 bases and J lost 5, with 11 bases in between. This CDR3 has 12 amino acids. The CDR3, as DNA: TGTGCCAGCACCCCGACTCAATATGGCTACACCTTC. It encodes CASTPTQYGYTF.

The J gene is TRBJ2-7, the V gene TRBV13; D not certain. Deletions cut 1 base from V and 7 bases from J, with 8 bases between. The CDR3 is 12 residues long. Germline lookup yields CDR1 PRHDT and CDR2 FYEKMQ (reference sequence). CDR3 amino acids: CASSLAPGEQYF. Here the CDR3 DNA reads TGTGCCAGCAGCTTAGCCCCCGGAGAGCAGTACTTC.

The rearrangement joins TRBV28 to TRBJ2-3; TRBD2 matches 9 bases. The CDR3 has 17 amino acids. Germline CDR1 and CDR2: MDHEN and SYDVKM. Unmatched junction bases numbered 9, after V lost 3 bases and J lost 2 bases. CDR3 region: CASSFLAGGWDTDTQYF. CDR3 nucleotide sequence: TGTGCCAGCAGTTTTCTCGCGGGAGGGTGGGACACAGATACGCAGTATTTT.

The V call is TRBV19, the J call TRBJ2-6; D is unclear. V was cut by 3 bases and J by 4 bases, with 10 bases left in between. The CDR3 covers 15 residues. Germline V gene data show CDR1 as LNHDA and CDR2 as SQIVND (reference sequence). CDR3 protein: CASSIGGTGANVLTF. The CDR3, as DNA: TGTGCCAGTAGTATTGGTGGCACCGGGGCCAACGTCCTGACTTTC.

This CDR3 reads CAWRDGVPGNTIYF. CDR3 DNA: TGTGCCTGGCGGGACGGCGTTCCTGGAAACACCATATATTTT. This chain links TRBV30 with TRBJ1-3; the D gene is possibly TRBD1 (5 bases). V dropped 5 bases and J dropped 2 bases, with 13 bases sitting between them. This CDR3 has 14 amino acids. Per germline, CDR1 GTSNPN and CDR2 SVGIG (reference sequence).

Here the CDR3 DNA reads TGTGCCAGCACCCTAGCCGGGACAGGGGGAGGAGAGCAGTACTTC. Protein sequence: CASTLAGTGGGEQYF. The chain links TRBV6-5 to TRBJ2-7, with TRBD1 matching over 11 bases. With V trimmed by 7 bases and J by 7 bases, 12 bases remained unmatched. The CDR3 covers 15 residues. Looked up from germline, CDR1 is MNHEY and CDR2 is SVGAGI.

This rearrangement joins TRBV5-1 to TRBJ2-7; D may be TRBD1 (9 bases). Trimming pared 6 bases from V and 5 bases from J, leaving 24 bases between. The CDR3 extends over 16 amino acids. CDR1 and CDR2 (germline): SGHRS, YFSETQ. CDR3 amino acids: CASTSGGGQGTHEQYF. CDR3 DNA sequence: TGCGCCAGCACGTCCGGGGGGGGACAGGGTACCCACGAGCAGTACTTC.

V gene TRBV5-1 combines with J gene TRBJ1-3, with no clear D. The CDR3 loop spans 13 amino acids. Germline lookup yields CDR1 SGHRS and CDR2 YFSETQ. Trimming stripped 5 bases from V and 4 bases from J, with 10 bases between. The DNA of the CDR3 is TGCGCCAGCAGTTCGTCGGTCGGAAACACCATATATTTT. Amino acid sequence: CASSSSVGNTIYF.

The chain uses TRBV6-1 and TRBJ1-2; a possible D gene is TRBD1 (5 bases). Germline V gene sequence: CDR1 MNHNS, CDR2 SASEGT. The CDR3 has 13 amino acids. V lost 2 bases and J 4 bases, leaving 8 bases between the germline ends. In nucleotides, the CDR3 is TGTGCCAGCAGTGAAAAAACAGGCTATGGCTACACCTTC. Its translation: CASSEKTGYGYTF.

This clone was detected once. This chain uses TRBV6-1 with TRBJ1-6; 11 nucleotides match TRBD1. Looked up from germline, CDR1 is MNHNS and CDR2 is SASEGT. V was clipped by 5 bases and J by 7 bases; unmatched bases: 4. The CDR3 covers 15 residues. The CDR3 is CASSSGTGGNSPLHF. Here the CDR3 DNA reads TGTGCCAGCAGTTCCGGGACAGGGGGGAATTCACCCCTCCACTTT.

The gene calls are TRBV19 and TRBJ1-5; TRBD1 is a possible D gene (5 bases). The CDR3 is 15 amino acids. V was trimmed by 1 base and J by 5 bases, leaving 12 bases between them. Germline V lookup: CDR1 LNHDA, CDR2 SQIVND (reference sequence). As DNA, the CDR3 is TGTGCCAGTAGTATAGGTTGGGGGGGTGATCAGCCCCAGCATTTT. Amino acid sequence: CASSIGWGGDQPQHF. The complete variable domain, with remaining parts taken from reference TRBV19 and TRBJ1-5, reads DGGITQSPKYLFRKEGQNVTLSCEQNLNHDAMYWYRQDPGQGLRLIYYSQIVNDFQKGDIAEGYSVSREKKESFPLTVTSAQKNPTAFYLCASSIGWGGDQPQHFGDGTRLSIL.

The chain recombines TRBV6-5 with TRBJ1-3; TRBD1 matches 7 bases. The germline V gene has CDR1 MNHEY and CDR2 SVGAGI. With V trimmed by 6 bases and J by 2 bases, 4 bases remained unmatched. The CDR3 contains 14 residues. In DNA, the CDR3 is TGTGCCAGCAGGGCTCAGGGGGCTGGAAACACCATATATTTT. This sequence encodes CASRAQGAGNTIYF.

The chain carries TRBV15 and TRBJ2-5; 9 nucleotides align to TRBD2. V lost 0 bases, J lost 5 bases, and 13 bases stayed unmatched. This CDR3 spans 18 amino acids. Germline values: CDR1 LNHNV, CDR2 YYDKDF (reference sequence). The CDR3 region has the DNA TGTGCCACCAGCAGAGAGGGAGCGGGACTAGCTACAAGGGAGACCCAGTACTTC. Translated: CATSREGAGLATRETQYF.

In this sample, this clone turned up once. This chain uses TRBV7-9 with TRBJ1-1, with D unresolved. This CDR3 has 16 amino acids. Germline V gene data show CDR1 as SEHNR and CDR2 as FQNEAQ (reference sequence). The V and J ends lost 5 bases and 3 bases respectively, with 19 bases between them. CDR3: CASSPGRTTRDTEAFF. CDR3 nucleotide sequence: TGTGCCAGCAGCCCCGGAAGGACCACGAGGGACACTGAAGCTTTCTTT.

This clone was detected only once. The rearrangement links TRBV5-6 to TRBJ2-3, with a possible D match to TRBD2 (6 bases). V lost 2 bases and J 0 bases, leaving 19 bases between the germline ends. This CDR3 comprises 18 residues. CDR1 and CDR2 (germline): SGHDT, YYEEEE. CDR3 in amino acids: CASSLTGGKSFSTDTQYF. CDR3 coding DNA: TGTGCCAGCAGCTTAACAGGAGGGAAATCCTTTAGCACAGATACGCAGTATTTT. Together with reference TRBV5-6 and TRBJ2-3, the CDR3 gives the full variable domain: DAGVTQSPTHLIKTRGQQVTLRCSPKSGHDTVSWYQQALGQGPQFIFQYYEEEERQRGNFPDRFSGHQFPNYSSELNVNALLLGDSALYLCASSLTGGKSFSTDTQYFGPGTRLTVL.

This chain uses TRBV4-2 with TRBJ2-6; the D is unclear. The V end was cut by 1 base, the J end by 0 bases, with 4 bases between. This CDR3 contains 15 residues. Germline V gene lookup returns CDR1 LGHNA and CDR2 YNFKEQ. CDR3 in DNA: TGTGCCAGCAGCCAAGCCGACTCTGGGGCCAACGTCCTGACTTTC. It encodes CASSQADSGANVLTF.

The chain has TRBV27 and TRBJ1-4, with no clear D. V was shortened by 8 bases and J by 8 bases, with 15 bases between the two germline ends. The germline gives CDR1 MNHEY, CDR2 SMNVEV (reference sequence). CDR3 length: 13 amino acids. The CDR3 here is CASARGVKEKLFF. DNA of the CDR3: TGTGCCAGCGCGCGCGGGGTCAAAGAAAAACTGTTTTTT.

The V call is TRBV5-6, the J call TRBJ1-4, with a possible D match to TRBD1 (5 bases). Per germline, CDR1 SGHDT and CDR2 YYEEEE. Trimming removed 3 bases at V and 7 bases at J, with 19 bases between. The CDR3 length is 16 residues. The CDR3 sequence is CASSSPRVGRGEKLFF. The DNA for the CDR3 is TGTGCCAGCAGCTCCCCCAGGGTGGGAAGGGGTGAAAAACTGTTTTTT.

The chain employs TRBV4-2 and TRBJ2-1; no clear D. The V gene's germline CDR1 is LGHNA and CDR2 YNFKEQ. V lost 0 bases and J lost 4, with 10 bases in between. The CDR3 covers 15 residues. The CDR3, as DNA: TGTGCCAGCAGCCAAGAAGGCGGTGGGTACAATGAGCAGTTCTTC. Its protein is CASSQEGGGYNEQFF.

CDR3: CASSIWGENYNEQFF. CDR3 sequence (DNA): TGTGCCAGCAGTATCTGGGGTGAAAATTACAATGAGCAGTTCTTC. This rearrangement joins TRBV6-1 to TRBJ2-1; D gene unclear. The V and J ends lost 5 bases and 4 bases respectively, with 15 bases between them. Per the germline V gene, CDR1 is MNHNS and CDR2 is SASEGT. The length of the CDR3 is 15 residues.